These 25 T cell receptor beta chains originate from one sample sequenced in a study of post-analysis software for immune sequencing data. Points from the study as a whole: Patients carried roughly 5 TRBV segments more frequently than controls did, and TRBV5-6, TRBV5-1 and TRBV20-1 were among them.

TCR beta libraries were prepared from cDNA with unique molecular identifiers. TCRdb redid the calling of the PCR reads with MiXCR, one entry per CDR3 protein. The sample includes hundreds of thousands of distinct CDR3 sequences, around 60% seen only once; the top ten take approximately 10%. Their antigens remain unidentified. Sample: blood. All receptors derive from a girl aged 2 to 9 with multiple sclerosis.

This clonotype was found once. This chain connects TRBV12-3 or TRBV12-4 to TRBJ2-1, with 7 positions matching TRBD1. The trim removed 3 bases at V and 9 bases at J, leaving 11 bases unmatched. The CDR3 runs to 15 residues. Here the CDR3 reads CASSLDGQVHSEQFF. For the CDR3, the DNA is TGTGCCAGCAGTTTGGACGGACAGGTGCATTCTGAGCAGTTCTTC.

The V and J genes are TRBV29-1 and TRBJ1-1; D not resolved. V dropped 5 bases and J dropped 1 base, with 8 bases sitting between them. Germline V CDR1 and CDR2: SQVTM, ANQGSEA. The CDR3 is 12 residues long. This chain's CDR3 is CSVIFGNTEAFF. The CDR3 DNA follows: TGCAGCGTTATATTCGGGAACACTGAAGCTTTCTTT. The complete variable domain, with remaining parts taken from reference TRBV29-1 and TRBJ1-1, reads SAVISQKPSRDICQRGTSLTIQCQVDSQVTMMFWYRQQPGQSLTLIATANQGSEATYESGFVIDKFPISRPNLTFSTLTVSNMSPEDSSIYLCSVIFGNTEAFFGQGTRLTVV.

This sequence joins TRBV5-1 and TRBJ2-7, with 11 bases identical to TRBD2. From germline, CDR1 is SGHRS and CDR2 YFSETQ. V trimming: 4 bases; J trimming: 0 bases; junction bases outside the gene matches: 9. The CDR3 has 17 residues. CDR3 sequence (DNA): TGCGCCAGCAGCGTATTAGCGGGAGGGCCTCCCTCCTACGAGCAGTACTTC. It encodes CASSVLAGGPPSYEQYF. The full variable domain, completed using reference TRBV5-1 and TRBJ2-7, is KAGVTQTPRYLIKTRGQQVTLSCSPISGHRSVSWYQQTPGQGLQFLFEYFSETQRNKGNFPGRFSGRQFSNSRSEMNVSTLELGDSALYLCASSVLAGGPPSYEQYFGPGTRLTVT.

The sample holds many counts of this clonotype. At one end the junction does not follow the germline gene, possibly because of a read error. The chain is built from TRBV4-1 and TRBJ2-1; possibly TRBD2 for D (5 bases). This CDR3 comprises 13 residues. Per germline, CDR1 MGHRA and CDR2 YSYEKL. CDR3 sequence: CASSPGTYNEQFF. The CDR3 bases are TGTGCCAGCAGCCCCGGGACCTACAATGAGCAGTTCTTC.

The CDR3 loop is CASGLVRFGGKGSNQPQHF. The CDR3 DNA reads TGTGCTAGTGGTTTGGTACGATTCGGGGGAAAAGGTAGCAATCAGCCCCAGCATTTT. The chain employs TRBV12-5 and TRBJ1-5; D might be TRBD1 (5 bases). V lost 0 bases and J lost 0, with 18 bases in between. Germline loops: CDR1 LGHNT, CDR2 FRNRAP. The CDR3 spans 19 residues.

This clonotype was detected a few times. In DNA form, the CDR3 reads TGTGCCAGCAGTAATGGAGGAGAGACCCAGTACTTC. This translates into CASSNGGETQYF. This chain joins TRBV6-6 and TRBJ2-5, with D perhaps matching TRBD2 (5 bases). V lost 5 bases and J 4 bases, leaving 8 bases between the germline ends. This CDR3 contains 12 residues. The germline gives CDR1 MNHNY, CDR2 SVGAGI (reference sequence).

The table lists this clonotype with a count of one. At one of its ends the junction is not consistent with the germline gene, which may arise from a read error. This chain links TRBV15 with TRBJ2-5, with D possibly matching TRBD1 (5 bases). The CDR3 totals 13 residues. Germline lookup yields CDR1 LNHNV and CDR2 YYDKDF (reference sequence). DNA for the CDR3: TGTGCCGCCAGCTTAAACCGACAGGAGACCCAGTACTTC. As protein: CAASLNRQETQYF.

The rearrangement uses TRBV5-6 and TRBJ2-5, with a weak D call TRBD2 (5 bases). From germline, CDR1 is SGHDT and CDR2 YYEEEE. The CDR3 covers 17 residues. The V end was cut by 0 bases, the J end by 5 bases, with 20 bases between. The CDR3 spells CASSLAVSREWKETQYF. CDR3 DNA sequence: TGTGCCAGCAGCTTGGCGGTATCACGGGAATGGAAGGAGACCCAGTACTTC.

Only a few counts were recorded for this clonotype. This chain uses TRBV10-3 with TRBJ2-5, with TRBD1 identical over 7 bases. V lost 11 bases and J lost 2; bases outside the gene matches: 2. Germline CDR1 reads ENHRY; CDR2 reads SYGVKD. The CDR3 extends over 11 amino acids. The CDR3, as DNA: TGTGCCTCGGGACAGCAAGAGACCCAGTACTTC. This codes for CASGQQETQYF.

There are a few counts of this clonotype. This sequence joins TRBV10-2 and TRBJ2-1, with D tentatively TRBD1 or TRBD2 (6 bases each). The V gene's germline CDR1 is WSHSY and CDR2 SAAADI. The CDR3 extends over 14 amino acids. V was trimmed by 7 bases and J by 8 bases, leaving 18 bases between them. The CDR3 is CASKKGGSTDEQFF. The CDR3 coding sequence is TGCGCCAGCAAGAAGGGGGGTTCGACTGATGAGCAGTTCTTC.

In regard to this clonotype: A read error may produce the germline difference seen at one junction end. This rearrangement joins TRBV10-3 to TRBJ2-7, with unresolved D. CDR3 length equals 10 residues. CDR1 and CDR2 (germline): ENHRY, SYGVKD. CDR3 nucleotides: TGTGCCATCAGTGCCAACGAGCAGCACTTC. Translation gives CAISANEQHF.

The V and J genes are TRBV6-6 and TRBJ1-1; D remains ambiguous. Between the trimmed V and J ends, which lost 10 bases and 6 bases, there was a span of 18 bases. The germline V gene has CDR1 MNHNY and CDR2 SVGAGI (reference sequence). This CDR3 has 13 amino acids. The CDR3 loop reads CATSPWGAAEAFF. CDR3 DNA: TGTGCCACCTCCCCGTGGGGTGCGGCTGAAGCTTTCTTT.

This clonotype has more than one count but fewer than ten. DNA of the CDR3: TGCAGCGTTGAAGCGGCAGGCCTAGGTACAGATACGCAGTATTTT. It specifies CSVEAAGLGTDTQYF. The chain has TRBV29-1 and TRBJ2-3; no definite D call. The ends were cut back, 1 base at V and 3 bases at J, with 14 bases in the middle. CDR3 length: 15 residues. Germline lookup yields CDR1 SQVTM and CDR2 ANQGSEA.

The CDR3 DNA reads as TGCAGCGTGGGGGCTAGCGGACGCACAGATACGCAGTATTTT. Its protein is CSVGASGRTDTQYF. The chain uses TRBV29-1 and TRBJ2-3; tentative D call: TRBD2 (7 bases). Trimming stripped 6 bases from V and 1 base from J, with 14 bases between. Germline V CDR1 and CDR2: SQVTM, ANQGSEA. The CDR3 runs to 14 residues.

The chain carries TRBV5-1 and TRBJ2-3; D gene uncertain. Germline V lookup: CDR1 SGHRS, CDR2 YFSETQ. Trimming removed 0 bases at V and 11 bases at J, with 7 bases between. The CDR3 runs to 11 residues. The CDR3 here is CASSLDRLQYF. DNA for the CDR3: TGCGCCAGCAGCTTGGATCGACTGCAGTATTTT.

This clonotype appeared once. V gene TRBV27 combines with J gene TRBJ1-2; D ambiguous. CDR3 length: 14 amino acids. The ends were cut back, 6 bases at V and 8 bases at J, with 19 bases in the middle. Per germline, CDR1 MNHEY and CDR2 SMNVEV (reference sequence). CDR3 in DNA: TGTGCCAGCAGCCAGAGAACAGAGGACTCGGGCTACACCTTC. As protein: CASSQRTEDSGYTF.

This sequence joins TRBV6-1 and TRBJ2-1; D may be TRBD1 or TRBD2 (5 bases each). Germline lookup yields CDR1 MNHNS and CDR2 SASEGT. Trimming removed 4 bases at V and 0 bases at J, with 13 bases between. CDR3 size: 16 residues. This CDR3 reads CASSGGFKVSYNEQFF. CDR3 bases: TGTGCCAGCAGTGGGGGGTTCAAAGTCTCCTACAATGAGCAGTTCTTC.

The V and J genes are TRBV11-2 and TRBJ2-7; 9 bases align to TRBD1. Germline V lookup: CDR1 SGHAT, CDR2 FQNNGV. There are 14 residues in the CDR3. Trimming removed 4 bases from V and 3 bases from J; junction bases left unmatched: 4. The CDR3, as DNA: TGTGCCAGCAGCTCGGACAGGGGAAACTACGAGCAGTACTTC. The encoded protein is CASSSDRGNYEQYF.

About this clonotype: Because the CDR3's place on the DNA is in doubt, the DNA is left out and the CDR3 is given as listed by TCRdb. The CDR3 spells CACSAGLAGGDEQFF. The chain combines TRBV9 with TRBJ2-1; no check of the table's D call, TRBD2, against the DNA was made. From germline, CDR1 is SGDLS and CDR2 YYNGEE. Inclusive of both ends, the CDR3 amounts to 15 amino acids.

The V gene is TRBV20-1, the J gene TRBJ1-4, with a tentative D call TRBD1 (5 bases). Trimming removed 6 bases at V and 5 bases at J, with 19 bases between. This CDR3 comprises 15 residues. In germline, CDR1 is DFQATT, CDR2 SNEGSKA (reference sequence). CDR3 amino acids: CSASLGGSENEKLFF. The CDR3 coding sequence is TGCAGTGCCTCCCTTGGGGGGAGTGAGAATGAAAAACTGTTTTTT.

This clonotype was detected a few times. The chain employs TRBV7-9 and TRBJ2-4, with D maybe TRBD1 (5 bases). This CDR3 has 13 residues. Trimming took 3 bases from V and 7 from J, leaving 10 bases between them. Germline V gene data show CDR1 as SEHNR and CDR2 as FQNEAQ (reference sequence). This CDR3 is CASSLGLGNIQYF. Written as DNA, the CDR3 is TGTGCCAGCAGCTTGGGGCTTGGGAACATTCAGTACTTC.

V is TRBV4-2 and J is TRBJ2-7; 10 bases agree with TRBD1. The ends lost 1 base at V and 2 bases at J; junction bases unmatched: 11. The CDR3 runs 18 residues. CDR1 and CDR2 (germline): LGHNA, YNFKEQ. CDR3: CASSQGAGQGPGAYEQYF. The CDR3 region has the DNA TGTGCCAGCAGCCAAGGCGCGGGACAGGGGCCGGGGGCCTACGAGCAGTACTTC.

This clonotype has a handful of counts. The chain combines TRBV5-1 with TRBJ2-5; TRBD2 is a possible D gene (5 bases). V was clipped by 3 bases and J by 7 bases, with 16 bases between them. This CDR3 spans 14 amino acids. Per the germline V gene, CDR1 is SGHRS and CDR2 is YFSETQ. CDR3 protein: CASSSRTPFATQYF. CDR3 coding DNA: TGCGCCAGCAGCTCCCGGACTCCCTTCGCGACCCAGTACTTC.

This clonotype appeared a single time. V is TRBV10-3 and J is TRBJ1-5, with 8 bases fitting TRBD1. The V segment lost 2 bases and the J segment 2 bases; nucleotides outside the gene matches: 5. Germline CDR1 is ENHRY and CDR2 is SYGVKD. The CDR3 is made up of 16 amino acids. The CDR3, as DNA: TGTGCCATCAGTGAGCAACAGGGGGGAGGCAATCAGCCCCAGCATTTT. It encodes CAISEQQGGGNQPQHF.

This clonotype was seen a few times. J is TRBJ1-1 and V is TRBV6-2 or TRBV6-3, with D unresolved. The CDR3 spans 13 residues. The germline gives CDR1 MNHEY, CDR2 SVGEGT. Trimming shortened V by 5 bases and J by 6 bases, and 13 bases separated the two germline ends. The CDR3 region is CASSREPLPEAFF. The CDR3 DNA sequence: TGTGCCAGCAGTCGGGAGCCCCTCCCTGAAGCTTTCTTT.